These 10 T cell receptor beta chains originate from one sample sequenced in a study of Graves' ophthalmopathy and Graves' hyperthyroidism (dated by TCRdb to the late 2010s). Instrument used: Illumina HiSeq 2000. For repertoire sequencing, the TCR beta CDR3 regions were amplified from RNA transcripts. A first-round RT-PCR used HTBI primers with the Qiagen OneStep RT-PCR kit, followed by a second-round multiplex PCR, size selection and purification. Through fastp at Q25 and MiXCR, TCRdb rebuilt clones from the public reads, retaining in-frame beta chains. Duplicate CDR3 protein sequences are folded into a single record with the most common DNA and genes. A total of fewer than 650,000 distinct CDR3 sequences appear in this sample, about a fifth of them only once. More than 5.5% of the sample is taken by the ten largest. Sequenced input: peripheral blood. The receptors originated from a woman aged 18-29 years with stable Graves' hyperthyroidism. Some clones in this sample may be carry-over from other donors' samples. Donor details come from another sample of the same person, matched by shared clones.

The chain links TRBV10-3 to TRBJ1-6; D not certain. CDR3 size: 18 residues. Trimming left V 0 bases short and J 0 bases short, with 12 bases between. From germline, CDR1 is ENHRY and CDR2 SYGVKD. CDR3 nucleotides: TGTGCCATCAGTGAGTCGAGGACGGGAAGCTCCTATAATTCACCCCTCCACTTT. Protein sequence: CAISESRTGSSYNSPLHF.

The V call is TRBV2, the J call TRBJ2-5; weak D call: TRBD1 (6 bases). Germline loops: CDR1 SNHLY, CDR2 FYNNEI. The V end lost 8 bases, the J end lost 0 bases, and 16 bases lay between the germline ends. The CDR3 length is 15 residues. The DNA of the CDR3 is TGTGCCAGCCGAAGGACAGCTTGGTACCAAGAGACCCAGTACTTC. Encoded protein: CASRRTAWYQETQYF.

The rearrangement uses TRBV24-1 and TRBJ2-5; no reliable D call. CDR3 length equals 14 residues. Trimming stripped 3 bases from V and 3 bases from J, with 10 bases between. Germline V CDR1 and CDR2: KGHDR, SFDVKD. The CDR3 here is CATSDEGIEETQYF. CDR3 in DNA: TGTGCCACCAGTGATGAAGGTATAGAAGAGACCCAGTACTTC.

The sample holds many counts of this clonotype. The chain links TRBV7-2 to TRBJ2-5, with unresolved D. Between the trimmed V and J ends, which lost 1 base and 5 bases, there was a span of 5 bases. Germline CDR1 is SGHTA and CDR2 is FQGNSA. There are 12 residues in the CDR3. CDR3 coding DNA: TGTGCCAGCAGCTTAGTAGGGGAGACCCAGTACTTC. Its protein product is CASSLVGETQYF.

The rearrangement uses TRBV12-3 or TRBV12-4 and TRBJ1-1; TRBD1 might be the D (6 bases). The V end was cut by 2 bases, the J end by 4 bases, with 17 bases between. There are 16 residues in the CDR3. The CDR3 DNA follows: TGTGCCAGCAGTTTAACGGCGACAGGTTCTGGCACTGAAGCTTTCTTT. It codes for CASSLTATGSGTEAFF.

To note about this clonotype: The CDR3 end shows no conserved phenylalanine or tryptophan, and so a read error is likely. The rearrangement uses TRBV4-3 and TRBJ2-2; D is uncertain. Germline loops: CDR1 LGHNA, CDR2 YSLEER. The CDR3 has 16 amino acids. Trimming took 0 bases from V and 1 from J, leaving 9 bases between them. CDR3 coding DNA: TGCGCCAGCAGCCAAGAGCCCCGACAGAACACCGGGGAGCTGTTTGTT. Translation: CASSQEPRQNTGELFV.

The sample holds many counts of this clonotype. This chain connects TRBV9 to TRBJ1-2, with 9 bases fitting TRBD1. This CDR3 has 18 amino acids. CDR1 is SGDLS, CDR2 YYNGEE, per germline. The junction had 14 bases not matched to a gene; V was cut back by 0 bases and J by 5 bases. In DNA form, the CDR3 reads TGTGCCAGCAGCGTAGAGCTGGTAGTGGGACAGGGACCATATGGCTACACCTTC. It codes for CASSVELVVGQGPYGYTF.

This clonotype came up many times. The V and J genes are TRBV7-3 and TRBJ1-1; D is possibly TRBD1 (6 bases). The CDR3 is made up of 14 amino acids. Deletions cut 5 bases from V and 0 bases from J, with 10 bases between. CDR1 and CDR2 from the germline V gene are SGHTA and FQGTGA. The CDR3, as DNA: TGTGCCAGCAGCACGGCAGGGGTGAACACTGAAGCTTTCTTT. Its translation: CASSTAGVNTEAFF.

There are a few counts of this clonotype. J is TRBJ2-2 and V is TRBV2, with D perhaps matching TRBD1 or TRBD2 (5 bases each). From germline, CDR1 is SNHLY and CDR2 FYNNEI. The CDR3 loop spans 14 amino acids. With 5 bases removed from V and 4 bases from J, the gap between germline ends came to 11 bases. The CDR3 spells CASSRGEGTGELFF. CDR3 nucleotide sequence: TGTGCCAGCAGTCGGGGCGAAGGCACCGGGGAGCTGTTTTTT.

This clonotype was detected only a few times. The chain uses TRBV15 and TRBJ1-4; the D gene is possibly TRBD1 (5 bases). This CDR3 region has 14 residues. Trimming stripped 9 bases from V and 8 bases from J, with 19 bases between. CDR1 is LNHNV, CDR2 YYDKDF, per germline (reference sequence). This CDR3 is CATGASPAEEKLFF. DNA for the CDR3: TGTGCCACTGGGGCATCCCCGGCGGAAGAAAAACTGTTTTTT.